These T cell receptor beta chains were read from a single sample in a study of Ad26.COV2.S vaccination and SARS-CoV-2 variants. This table comes from immunoSEQ multiplex PCR, and its TCRdb copy is limited to in-frame clones, with some not included. The repertoire has some 240,000 clones, roughly 85% of them found once; the top ten carry approximately 3%. The sequenced sample was peripheral blood, obtained in a trial of Ad26.COV2.S vaccine versus placebo. The receptors derive from a person aged 18-65 years who received the Ad26.COV2.S COVID-19 vaccine or a placebo. Both conserved end residues are part of each CDR3. The D gene is left open where the match is weak. Clone sizes are given selectively: once, few, many, or a class where the clone is expanded.

V gene,clone size,D gene,J gene,CDR3 protein,CDR3 DNA
TRBV5-4,NA,NA,TRBJ2-5,CASSLSGETQYF,TGTGCCAGCAGCCTCTCCGGAGAGACCCAGTACTTC
TRBV15,NA,NA,TRBJ1-5,CATSDLWDYPYQPQHF,TGTGCCACCAGCGATCTTTGGGACTATCCATATCAGCCCCAGCATTTT
TRBV7-2,NA,NA,TRBJ1-4,CASSFNAGSEKLFF,TGTGCCAGCAGCTTTAACGCCGGGAGTGAAAAACTGTTTTTT
TRBV30,once,TRBD2,TRBJ2-1,CASGLAGGPSYNEQFF,TGTGCCTCCGGACTAGCGGGGGGGCCCTCCTACAATGAGCAGTTCTTC
TRBV4-1,once,NA,TRBJ2-7,CASSQVLGMSSYEQYF,TGCGCCAGCAGCCAGGTTCTCGGGATGAGCTCCTACGAGCAGTACTTC
TRBV7-3,NA,NA,TRBJ2-1,CASSSRDNEQFF,TGTGCCAGCAGCTCACGAGACAATGAGCAGTTCTTC
TRBV18,NA,TRBD1,TRBJ1-1,CASSPTPTGDTEAFF,TGTGCCAGCTCACCAACACCCACAGGGGACACTGAAGCTTTCTTT
TRBV12-5,NA,NA,TRBJ2-1,CASGPSGMLYNEQFF,TGTGCTAGTGGTCCCTCAGGGATGTTATACAATGAGCAGTTCTTC
TRBV15,NA,NA,TRBJ2-4,CASETRTWF,TGTGCCTCCGAAACTAGGACCTGGTTC
TRBV3-1/TRBV3-2,NA,NA,TRBJ1-1,CASSPVLVNTEAFF,TGTGCCAGCAGCCCGGTACTCGTGAACACTGAAGCTTTCTTT
TRBV19,NA,NA,TRBJ1-2,CASSEGLNYGYTF,TGTGCCAGTAGTGAGGGGCTTAACTATGGCTACACCTTC
TRBV19,NA,NA,TRBJ1-2,CASSSYPTGGGYTF,TGTGCCAGTAGTAGCTACCCGACAGGAGGAGGCTACACCTTC
TRBV11-3,once,NA,TRBJ1-1,CASSYRGPGTEAFF,TGTGCCAGCAGCTACCGTGGCCCTGGGACTGAAGCTTTCTTT
TRBV6-6,NA,NA,TRBJ2-2,CASSLLANTGELFF,TGTGCCAGCAGTTTATTAGCGAACACCGGGGAGCTGTTTTTT
TRBV7-2,NA,NA,TRBJ2-1,CASSLVGLDNEQFF,TGTGCCAGCAGCTTAGTGGGGTTAGACAATGAGCAGTTCTTC
TRBV5-5,NA,TRBD2,TRBJ2-5,CASSLAPTSVGETQYF,TGTGCCAGCAGCTTGGCCCCGACTAGCGTTGGGGAGACCCAGTACTTC
TRBV4-3,few,NA,TRBJ2-2,CASSQAEDSFTGELFF,TGCGCCAGCAGCCAAGCTGAGGACAGCTTCACCGGGGAGCTGTTTTTT
TRBV30,NA,NA,TRBJ1-5,CAWSDREVYIGSNQPQHF,TGTGCCTGGAGTGACAGGGAGGTTTATATAGGGAGCAATCAGCCCCAGCATTTT
TRBV6-5,once,TRBD2,TRBJ2-1,CASSSDPAGAYNEQFF,TGTGCCAGCAGTTCTGACCCAGCGGGGGCCTACAATGAGCAGTTCTTC
TRBV5-8,NA,TRBD1,TRBJ1-2,CASSLAFGTDSNYGYTF,TGTGCCAGCAGCTTGGCTTTCGGGACAGACTCTAACTATGGCTACACCTTC
TRBV7-2,NA,TRBD1,TRBJ1-1,CASSSTGGYEAFF,TGTGCCAGCAGCTCTACAGGGGGCTATGAAGCTTTCTTT
TRBV4-3,NA,NA,TRBJ2-1,CASSPEAGQPYNEQFF,TGCGCCAGCAGCCCCGAGGCGGGACAGCCTTACAATGAGCAGTTCTTC
TRBV6-1,NA,NA,TRBJ1-2,CASSEWVTGYGYTF,TGTGCCAGCAGTGAATGGGTAACGGGCTATGGCTACACCTTC
TRBV7-9,NA,TRBD1,TRBJ2-2,CASSLGGQRSGELFF,TGTGCCAGCAGCTTAGGGGGACAGAGGTCCGGGGAGCTGTTTTTT
TRBV27,NA,TRBD2,TRBJ2-3,CASSLGGGVTDTQYF,TGTGCCAGCAGTTTGGGCGGGGGAGTCACAGATACGCAGTATTTT
TRBV10-3,NA,NA,TRBJ2-1,CAISESRGASYNEQFF,TGTGCCATCAGTGAGTCAAGGGGGGCCAGTTACAATGAGCAGTTCTTC
TRBV2,NA,NA,TRBJ2-5,CASSEVPRGRTETQYF,TGTGCCAGCAGTGAAGTCCCTAGGGGACGCACAGAGACCCAGTACTTC
TRBV4-1,NA,NA,TRBJ1-1,CASSHGLGANTEAFF,TGCGCCAGCAGCCACGGCTTGGGGGCGAACACTGAAGCTTTCTTT
TRBV5-5,NA,TRBD2,TRBJ2-1,CASSPGLAGDFTSYNEQFF,TGTGCCAGCAGCCCGGGACTAGCGGGAGATTTCACCTCCTACAATGAGCAGTTCTTC
TRBV18,NA,TRBD1,TRBJ2-3,CASSPGTGLNTQYF,TGTGCCAGCTCCCCCGGGACAGGGCTAAATACGCAGTATTTT
TRBV7-8,NA,NA,TRBJ1-2,CASSSADSYGYTF,TGTGCCAGCAGCTCCGCCGACAGCTATGGCTACACTTTC
TRBV6-2/TRBV6-3,NA,NA,TRBJ1-2,CASSPTGRQTYGYTF,TGTGCCAGCAGCCCGACGGGTCGCCAGACCTATGGCTACACCTTC
TRBV6-5,NA,TRBD1,TRBJ2-7,CASSFDRVRNEQYF,TGTGCCAGCAGTTTCGACAGGGTGAGGAACGAGCAGTACTTC
TRBV5-1,NA,TRBD2,TRBJ2-1,CASSLGLAETYYNEQFF,TGCGCCAGCAGCTTAGGACTAGCGGAGACCTACTACAATGAGCAGTTCTTC
TRBV27,NA,NA,TRBJ2-6,CASSLLGSGANVLTF,TGTGCCAGCAGTTTATTGGGGTCTGGGGCCAACGTCCTGACTTTC
TRBV24-1,NA,NA,TRBJ2-5,CATSDFGRGGETQYF,TGTGCCACCAGTGATTTCGGCAGGGGAGGGGAGACCCAGTACTTC
TRBV7-9,NA,TRBD1,TRBJ1-3,CASSWGQGEYTGNTIYF,TGTGCCAGCAGCTGGGGACAGGGCGAATATACTGGAAACACCATATATTTT
TRBV7-3,once,TRBD1,TRBJ1-2,CASSPTGGAGYTF,TGTGCCAGCAGCCCGACAGGGGGCGCCGGCTACACCTTC
TRBV19,NA,NA,TRBJ1-4,CASTSRQAAANEKLFF,TGTGCCAGTACCTCCCGCCAGGCGGCGGCTAATGAAAAACTGTTTTTT